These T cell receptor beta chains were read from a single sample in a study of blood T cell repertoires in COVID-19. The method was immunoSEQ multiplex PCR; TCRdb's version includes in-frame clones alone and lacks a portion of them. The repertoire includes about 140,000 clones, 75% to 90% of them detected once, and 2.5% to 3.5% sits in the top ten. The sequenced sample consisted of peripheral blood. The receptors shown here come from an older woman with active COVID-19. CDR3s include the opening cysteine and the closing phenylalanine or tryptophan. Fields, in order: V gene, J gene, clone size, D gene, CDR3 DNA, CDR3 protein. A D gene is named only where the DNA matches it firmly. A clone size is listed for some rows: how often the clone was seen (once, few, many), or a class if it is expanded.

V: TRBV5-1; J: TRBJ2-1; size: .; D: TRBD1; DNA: TGCGCCAGCAGCTTCGAGTGGACGACAGGGGACGAGCAGTTCTTC; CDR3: CASSFEWTTGDEQFF
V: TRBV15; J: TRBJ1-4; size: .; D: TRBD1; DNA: TGTGCCACCAGCGGACGACAGGGCACTAATGAAAAACTGTTTTTT; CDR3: CATSGRQGTNEKLFF
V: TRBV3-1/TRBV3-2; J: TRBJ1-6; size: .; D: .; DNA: TGTGCCAGCAGCCCGGGTACCTCCTATAATTCACCCCTCCACTTT; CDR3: CASSPGTSYNSPLHF
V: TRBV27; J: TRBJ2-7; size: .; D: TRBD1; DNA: TGTGCCAGCAGTCCCGGACAGGGGGAGTACTTC; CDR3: CASSPGQGEYF
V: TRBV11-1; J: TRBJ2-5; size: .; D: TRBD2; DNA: TGTGCCAGCAGCTTAGCGCTCGGGAGGGGGGAGACCCAGTACTTC; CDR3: CASSLALGRGETQYF
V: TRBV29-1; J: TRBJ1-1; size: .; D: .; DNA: TGCAGCGCTCACTCCGGGCGGGGAGGGAACACTGAAGCTTTCTTT; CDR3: CSAHSGRGGNTEAFF
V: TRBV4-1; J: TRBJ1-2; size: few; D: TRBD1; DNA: TGCGCCAGCAGCCAAGGAGGGGCAGGGGGCGACTATGGCTACACCTTC; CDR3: CASSQGGAGGDYGYTF
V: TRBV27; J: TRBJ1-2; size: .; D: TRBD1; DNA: TGTGCCAGCAGAAAATCAGGGGGGTTAAACTATGGCTACACCTTC; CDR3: CASRKSGGLNYGYTF
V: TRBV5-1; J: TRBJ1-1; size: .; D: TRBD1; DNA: TGCGCCAGCAGCTTGGCGCCCCAGACAGGGGGAAACACTGAAGCTTTCTTT; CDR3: CASSLAPQTGGNTEAFF
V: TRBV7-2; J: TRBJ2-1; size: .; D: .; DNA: TGTGCCAGCAGAGGACCAGAGGGCTTCAATGAGCAGTTCTTC; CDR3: CASRGPEGFNEQFF
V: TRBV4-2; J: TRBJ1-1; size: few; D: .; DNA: TGTGCCAGCAGCTCAGGGGCCACGAACACTGAAGCTTTCTTT; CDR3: CASSSGATNTEAFF
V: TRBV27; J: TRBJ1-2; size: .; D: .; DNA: TGTGCCAGCAGTTTCGACAGGAGGTATGGCTACACCTTC; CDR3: CASSFDRRYGYTF
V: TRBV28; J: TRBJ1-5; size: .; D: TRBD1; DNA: TGTGCCAGCAGCACCGCAGGGGGCAGAAACAATCAGCCCCAGCATTTT; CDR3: CASSTAGGRNNQPQHF
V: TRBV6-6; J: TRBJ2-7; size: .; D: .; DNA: TGTGCCATCCGGGGGTTGGACTCCTACGAGCAGTACTTC; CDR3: CAIRGLDSYEQYF
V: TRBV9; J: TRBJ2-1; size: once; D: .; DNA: TGTGCCAGCAGCGTCGGGGGAACCTACAATGAGCAGTTCTTC; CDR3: CASSVGGTYNEQFF
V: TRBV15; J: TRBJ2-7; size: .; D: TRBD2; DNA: TGTGCCACCAGCACCTCAGGACTAGCGGGAGTCGAGCAGTACTTC; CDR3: CATSTSGLAGVEQYF
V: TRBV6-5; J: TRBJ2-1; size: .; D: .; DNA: TGTGCCAGCAGTTCGGCAGGCTCTTACAATGAGCAGTTCTTC; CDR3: CASSSAGSYNEQFF
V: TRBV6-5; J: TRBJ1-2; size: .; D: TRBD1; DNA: TGTGCCAGCAGTTTCTCCGGGACAGGAGACTATGGCTACACCTTC; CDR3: CASSFSGTGDYGYTF
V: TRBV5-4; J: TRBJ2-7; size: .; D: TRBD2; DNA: TGTGCCAGCAGCCAGGCGGGAGTCTCCTACGAGCAGTACTTC; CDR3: CASSQAGVSYEQYF
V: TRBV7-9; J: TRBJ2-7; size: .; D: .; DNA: TGTGCCAGCAGCACTAGTGCCTACGAGCAGTACTTC; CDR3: CASSTSAYEQYF
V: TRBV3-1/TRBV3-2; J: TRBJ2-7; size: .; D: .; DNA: TGTGCCAGCAGCCATAAACAGGGAGATCGTTCCTACGAGCAGTACTTC; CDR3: CASSHKQGDRSYEQYF
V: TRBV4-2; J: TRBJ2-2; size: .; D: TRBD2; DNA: TGTGCCAGCAGCCCCAGCCGGCTAGCGGGAGAGATCGGGGAGCTGTTTTTT; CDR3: CASSPSRLAGEIGELFF
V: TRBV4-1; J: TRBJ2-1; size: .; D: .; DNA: TGCGCCAGCAGCCAAGATCCAGTCGGGGGACAGTTCTTC; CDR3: CASSQDPVGGQFF
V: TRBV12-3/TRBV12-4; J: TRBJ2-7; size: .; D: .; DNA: TGTGCCAGCAGTTTATTGGCGGGTCTCGAGCAGTACTTC; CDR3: CASSLLAGLEQYF
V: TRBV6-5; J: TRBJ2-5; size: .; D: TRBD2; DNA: TGTGCCAGCAGGGGGACTAGCGTTGAGACCCAGTACTTC; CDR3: CASRGTSVETQYF
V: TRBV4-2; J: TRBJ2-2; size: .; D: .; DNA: .; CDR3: CASSHGGLAGHSRTPGSCFF
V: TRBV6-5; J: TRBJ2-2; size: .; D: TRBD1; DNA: TGTGCCAGCAGTTACTCGACAGGGGGAAACACCGGGGAGCTGTTTTTT; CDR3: CASSYSTGGNTGELFF
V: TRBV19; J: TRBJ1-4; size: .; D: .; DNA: TGTGCCAGTAGCCCCCCGGGTGCAACTAATGAAAAACTGTTTTTT; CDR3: CASSPPGATNEKLFF
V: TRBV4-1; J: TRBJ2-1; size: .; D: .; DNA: TGCGCCAGCAGCCAAGATCTGAGCGAGGAGTACAATGAGCAGTTCTTC; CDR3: CASSQDLSEEYNEQFF
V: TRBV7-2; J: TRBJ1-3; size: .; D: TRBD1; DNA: TGTGCCAGCATCCCCCCCACAGGGGTCGGGCTGGGAAACACCATATATTTT; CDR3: CASIPPTGVGLGNTIYF